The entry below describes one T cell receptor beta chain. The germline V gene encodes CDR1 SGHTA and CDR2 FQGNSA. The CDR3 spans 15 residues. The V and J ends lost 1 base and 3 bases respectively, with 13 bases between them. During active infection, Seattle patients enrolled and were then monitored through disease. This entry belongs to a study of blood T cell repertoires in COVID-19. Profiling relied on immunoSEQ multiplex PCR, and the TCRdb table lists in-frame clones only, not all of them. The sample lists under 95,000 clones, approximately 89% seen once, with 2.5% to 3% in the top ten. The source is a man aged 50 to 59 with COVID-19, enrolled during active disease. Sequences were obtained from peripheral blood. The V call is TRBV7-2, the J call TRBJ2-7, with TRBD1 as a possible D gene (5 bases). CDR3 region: CASSLGPDRSYEQYF. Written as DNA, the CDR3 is TGTGCCAGCAGCTTAGGCCCCGACAGAAGCTACGAGCAGTACTTC.